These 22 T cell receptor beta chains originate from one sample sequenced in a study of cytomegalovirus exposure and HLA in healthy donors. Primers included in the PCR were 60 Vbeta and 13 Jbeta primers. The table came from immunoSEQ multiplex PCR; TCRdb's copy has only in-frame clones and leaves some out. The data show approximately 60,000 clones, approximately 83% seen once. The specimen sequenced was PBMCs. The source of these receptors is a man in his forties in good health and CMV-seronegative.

The CDR3 region has the DNA TGTGCCAGCAGCCAAGCCAGGGGAAGCTATGGCTACACCTTC. This encodes CASSQARGSYGYTF. The chain combines TRBV14 with TRBJ1-2; D might be TRBD1 (6 bases). V was cut by 1 base and J by 4 bases, with 10 bases left in between. CDR1 is SGHDN and CDR2 is FVKESK in the germline V gene. The CDR3 runs 14 residues.

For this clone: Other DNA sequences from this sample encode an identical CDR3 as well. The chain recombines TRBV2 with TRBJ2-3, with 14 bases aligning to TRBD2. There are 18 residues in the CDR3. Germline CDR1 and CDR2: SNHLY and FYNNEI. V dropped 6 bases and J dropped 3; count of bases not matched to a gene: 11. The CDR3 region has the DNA TGTGCCAGCAGCGGAGGACTAGCGGGGGGAAGAGGGACAGATACGCAGTATTTT. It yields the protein CASSGGLAGGRGTDTQYF.

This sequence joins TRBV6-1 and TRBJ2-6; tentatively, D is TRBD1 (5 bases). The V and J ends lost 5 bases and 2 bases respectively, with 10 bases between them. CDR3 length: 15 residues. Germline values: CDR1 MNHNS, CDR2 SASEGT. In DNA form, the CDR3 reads TGTGCCAGCAGTCCTAGACAGCCTGGGGCCAACGTCCTGACTTTC. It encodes CASSPRQPGANVLTF.

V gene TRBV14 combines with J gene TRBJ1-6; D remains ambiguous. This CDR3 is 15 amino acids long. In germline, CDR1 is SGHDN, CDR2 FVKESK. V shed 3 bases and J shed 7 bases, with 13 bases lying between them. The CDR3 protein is CASSHLGRANSPLHF. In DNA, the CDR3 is TGTGCCAGCAGCCACCTGGGGAGGGCGAATTCACCCCTCCACTTT.

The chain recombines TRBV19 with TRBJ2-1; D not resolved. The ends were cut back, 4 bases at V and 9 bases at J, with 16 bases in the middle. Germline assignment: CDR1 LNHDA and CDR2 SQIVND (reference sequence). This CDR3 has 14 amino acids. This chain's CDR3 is CASSRELPSSEQFF. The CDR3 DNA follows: TGTGCCAGTAGTAGAGAGCTCCCCTCGAGTGAGCAGTTCTTC.

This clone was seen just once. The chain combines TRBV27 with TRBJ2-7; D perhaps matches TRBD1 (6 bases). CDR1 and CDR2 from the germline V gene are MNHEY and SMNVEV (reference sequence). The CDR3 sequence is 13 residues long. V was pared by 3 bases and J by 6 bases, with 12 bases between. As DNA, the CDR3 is TGTGCCAGCAGTTTGAACAGGGTCGGCGAGCAGTACTTC. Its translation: CASSLNRVGEQYF.

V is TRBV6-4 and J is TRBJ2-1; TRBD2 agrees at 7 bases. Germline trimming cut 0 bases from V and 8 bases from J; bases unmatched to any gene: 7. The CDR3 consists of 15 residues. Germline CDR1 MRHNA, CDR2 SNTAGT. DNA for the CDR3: TGTGCCAGCAGTGACTCGCCGGTAGGGAGGGATGAGCAGTTCTTC. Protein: CASSDSPVGRDEQFF.

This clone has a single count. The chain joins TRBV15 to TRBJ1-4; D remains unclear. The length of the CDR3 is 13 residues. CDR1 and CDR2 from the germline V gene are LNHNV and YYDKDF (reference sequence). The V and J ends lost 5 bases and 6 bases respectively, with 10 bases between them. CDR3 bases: TGTGCCACCAGCCCTCAAGTAGATGAAAAACTGTTTTTT. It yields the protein CATSPQVDEKLFF.

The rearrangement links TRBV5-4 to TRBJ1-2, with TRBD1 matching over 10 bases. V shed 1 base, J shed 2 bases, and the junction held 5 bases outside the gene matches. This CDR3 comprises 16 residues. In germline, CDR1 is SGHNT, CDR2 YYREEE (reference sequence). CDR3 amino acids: CASSLMGQGRNYGYTF. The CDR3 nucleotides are TGTGCCAGCAGCTTGATGGGACAGGGGAGGAACTATGGCTACACCTTC.

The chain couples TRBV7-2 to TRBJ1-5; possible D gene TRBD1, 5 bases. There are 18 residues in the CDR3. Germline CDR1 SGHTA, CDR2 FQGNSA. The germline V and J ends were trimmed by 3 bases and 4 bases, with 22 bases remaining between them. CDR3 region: CASSFDSDMTYPNQPQHF. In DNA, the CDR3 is TGTGCCAGCAGCTTTGATTCGGACATGACGTATCCTAATCAGCCCCAGCATTTT.

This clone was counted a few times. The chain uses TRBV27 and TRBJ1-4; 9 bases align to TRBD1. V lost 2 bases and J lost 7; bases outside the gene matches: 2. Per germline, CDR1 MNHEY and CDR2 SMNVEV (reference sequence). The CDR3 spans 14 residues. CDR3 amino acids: CASSLAGQGEKLFF. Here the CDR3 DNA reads TGTGCCAGCAGTTTAGCGGGACAGGGTGAAAAACTGTTTTTT.

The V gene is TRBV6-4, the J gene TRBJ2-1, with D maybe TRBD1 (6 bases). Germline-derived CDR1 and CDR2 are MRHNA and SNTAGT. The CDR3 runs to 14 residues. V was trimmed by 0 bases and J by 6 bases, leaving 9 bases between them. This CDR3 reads CASSDSVRGNEQFF. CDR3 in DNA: TGTGCCAGCAGTGACTCTGTCAGGGGCAATGAGCAGTTCTTC.

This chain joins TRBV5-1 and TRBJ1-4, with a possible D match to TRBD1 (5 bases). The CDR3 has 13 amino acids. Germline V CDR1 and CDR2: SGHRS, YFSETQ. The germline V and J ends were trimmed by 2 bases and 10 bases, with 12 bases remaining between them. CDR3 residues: CASSFSQGGKLFF. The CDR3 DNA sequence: TGCGCCAGCAGCTTTAGCCAGGGTGGAAAACTGTTTTTT.

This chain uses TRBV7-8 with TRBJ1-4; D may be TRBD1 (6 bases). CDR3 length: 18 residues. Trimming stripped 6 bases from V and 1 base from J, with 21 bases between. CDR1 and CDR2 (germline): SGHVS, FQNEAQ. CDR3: CASRQLGGAGGTNEKLFF. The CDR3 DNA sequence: TGTGCCAGCAGACAACTGGGGGGGGCTGGGGGAACTAATGAAAAACTGTTTTTT.

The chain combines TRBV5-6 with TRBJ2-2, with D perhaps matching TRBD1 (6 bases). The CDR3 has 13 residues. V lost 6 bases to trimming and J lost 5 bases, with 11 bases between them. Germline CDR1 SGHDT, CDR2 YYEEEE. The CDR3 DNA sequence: TGTGCCAGCACCCTAACAGGGACCGGGGAGCTGTTTTTT. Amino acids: CASTLTGTGELFF.

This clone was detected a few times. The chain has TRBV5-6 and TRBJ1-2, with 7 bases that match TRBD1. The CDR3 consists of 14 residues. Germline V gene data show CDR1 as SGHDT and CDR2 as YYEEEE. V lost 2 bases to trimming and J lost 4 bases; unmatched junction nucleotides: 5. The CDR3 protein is CASSFWQGVYGYTF. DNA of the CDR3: TGTGCCAGCAGCTTTTGGCAGGGGGTCTATGGCTACACCTTC.

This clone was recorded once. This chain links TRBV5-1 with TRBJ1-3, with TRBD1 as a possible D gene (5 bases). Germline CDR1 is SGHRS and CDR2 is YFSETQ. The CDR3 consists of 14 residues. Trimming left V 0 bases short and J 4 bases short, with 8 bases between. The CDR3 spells CASSLDQGGNTIYF. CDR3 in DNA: TGCGCCAGCAGCTTGGATCAGGGAGGAAACACCATATATTTT.

The CDR3: CASSLGTSGFQETQYF. The CDR3 coding sequence is TGTGCCAGCAGCTTGGGGACTAGCGGGTTCCAAGAGACCCAGTACTTC. The genes are TRBV7-2 and TRBJ2-5; 12 bases agree with TRBD2. V lost 3 bases to trimming and J lost 1 base; unmatched junction nucleotides: 3. The CDR3 runs 16 residues. Germline lookup yields CDR1 SGHTA and CDR2 FQGNSA.

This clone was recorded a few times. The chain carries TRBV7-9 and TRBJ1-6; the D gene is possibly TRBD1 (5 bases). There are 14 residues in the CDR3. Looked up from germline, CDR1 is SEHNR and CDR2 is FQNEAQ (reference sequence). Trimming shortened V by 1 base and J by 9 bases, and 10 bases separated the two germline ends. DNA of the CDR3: TGTGCCAGCAGCTTAGGCCAGGGCCGTTCACCCCTCCACTTT. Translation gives CASSLGQGRSPLHF. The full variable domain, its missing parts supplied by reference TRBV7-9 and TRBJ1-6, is DTGVSQNPRHKITKRGQNVTFRCDPISEHNRLYWYRQTLGQGPEFLTYFQNEAQLEKSRLLSDRFSAERPKGSFSTLEIQRTEQGDSAMYLCASSLGQGRSPLHFGNGTRLTVT.

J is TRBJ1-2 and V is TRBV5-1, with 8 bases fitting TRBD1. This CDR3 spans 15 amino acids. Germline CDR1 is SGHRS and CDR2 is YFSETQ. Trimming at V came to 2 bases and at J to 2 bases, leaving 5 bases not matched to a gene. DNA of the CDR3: TGCGCCAGCAGCTTAACCGGGACAGGCAACTATGGCTACACCTTC. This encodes CASSLTGTGNYGYTF.

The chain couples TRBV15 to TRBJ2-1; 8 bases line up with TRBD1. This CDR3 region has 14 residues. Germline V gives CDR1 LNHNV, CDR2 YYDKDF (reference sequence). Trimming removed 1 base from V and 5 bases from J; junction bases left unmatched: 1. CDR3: CATSRGDRNNEQFF. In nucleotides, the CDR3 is TGTGCCACCAGCAGAGGGGACAGGAACAATGAGCAGTTCTTC.

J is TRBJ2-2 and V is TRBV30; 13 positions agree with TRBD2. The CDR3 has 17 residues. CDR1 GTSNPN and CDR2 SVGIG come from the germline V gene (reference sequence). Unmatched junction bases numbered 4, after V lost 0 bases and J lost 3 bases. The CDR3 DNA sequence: TGTGCCTGGAGTGTACTAGCGGGGGGGTCCGACACCGGGGAGCTGTTTTTT. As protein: CAWSVLAGGSDTGELFF.